The next 24 T cell receptor beta chains were all read from a single sample in a study of post-analysis software for immune sequencing data. General study results and limits: Elevated frequency relative to controls characterized four or five TRBV segments in patients, TRBV5-6, TRBV5-1 and TRBV20-1 among them.

What these receptors recognize is not known. The authors incorporated unique molecular identifiers into the TCR beta cDNA libraries. MiXCR, run by TCRdb on the PCR reads, gives a single entry per CDR3 protein. The sample shows about 570,000 distinct CDR3 sequences, 34% of them seen only once. The sample was blood. These receptor sequences come from a girl younger than 18 with multiple sclerosis.

This clonotype showed up just a few times. The chain joins TRBV20-1 to TRBJ1-2; tentative D call: TRBD1 (5 bases). In germline, CDR1 is DFQATT, CDR2 SNEGSKA (reference sequence). V was pared by 3 bases and J by 1 base, with 15 bases between. The CDR3 is 15 amino acids. Here the CDR3 reads CSASAVGRLNYGYTF. CDR3 coding DNA: TGCAGTGCTAGTGCGGTGGGACGGCTTAACTATGGCTACACCTTC.

This clonotype was found once. J is TRBJ2-1 and V is TRBV4-1; 11 nucleotides align to TRBD2. Germline assignment: CDR1 MGHRA and CDR2 YSYEKL. This CDR3 has 16 residues. Trimming at V came to 2 bases and at J to 8 bases, leaving 8 bases not matched to a gene. The CDR3 sequence: CASSQLGLAGGYEQFF. CDR3 DNA: TGCGCCAGCAGCCAACTCGGTTTAGCGGGGGGGTATGAGCAGTTCTTC.

Details on this clonotype: A much larger clone differs by one base, so this may be a read error. This chain uses TRBV29-1 with TRBJ2-7; the D gene could be TRBD1 or TRBD2 (5 bases each). The DNA end favors TRBJ2-5, so the J call may be wrong. CDR1 SQVTM and CDR2 ANQGSEA come from the germline V gene. The CDR3 is made up of 14 amino acids. The CDR3 protein is CSVDYGAVAETQYF. The CDR3 nucleotides read TGCAGCGTTGATTACGGGGCTGTTGCGGAGACCCAGTACTTC.

Concerning this clonotype itself: Relative to the germline gene, one junction end is altered; a read error may explain this. The V call is TRBV29-1, the J call TRBJ2-3; the D is unclear. The germline gives CDR1 SQVTM, CDR2 ANQGSEA. This CDR3 is 13 amino acids long. DNA of the CDR3: TGCAGCGTTTCGGCACGTCACACAGATATGCAGTATTTT. It codes for CSVSARHTDMQYF.

The V gene is TRBV2, the J gene TRBJ2-3; D perhaps matches TRBD1 (6 bases). Germline V CDR1 and CDR2: SNHLY, FYNNEI. Trimming shortened V by 7 bases and J by 2 bases, and 16 bases separated the two germline ends. The CDR3 is 15 residues long. The chain's CDR3 is CASNLQGFATDTQYF. DNA for the CDR3: TGTGCCAGCAATTTACAGGGATTTGCCACAGATACGCAGTATTTT.

The genes are TRBV5-1 and TRBJ1-2, with a weak D call TRBD1 (6 bases). This CDR3 region has 18 residues. V lost 1 base to trimming and J lost 0 bases, with 19 bases between them. The germline V gene encodes CDR1 SGHRS and CDR2 YFSETQ. CDR3: CASSLKQGNTEANYGYTF. The CDR3 coding sequence is TGCGCCAGCAGCTTGAAACAGGGAAACACTGAAGCTAACTATGGCTACACCTTC.

This rearrangement joins TRBV20-1 to TRBJ2-7; 8 bases map to TRBD2. The CDR3 is 14 residues long. The ends lost 6 bases at V and 3 bases at J; junction bases unmatched: 10. Germline V lookup: CDR1 DFQATT, CDR2 SNEGSKA (reference sequence). CDR3 nucleotides: TGCAGTGCAATCCCCTTAGCGGGGATCTACGAGCAGTACTTC. Amino acid sequence: CSAIPLAGIYEQYF.

This clonotype has ten or more counts. The chain carries TRBV5-5 and TRBJ1-2, with D possibly matching TRBD1 (6 bases). Germline V gene lookup returns CDR1 SGHKS and CDR2 YYEKEE (reference sequence). CDR3 length: 14 amino acids. V lost 3 bases and J lost 2, with 11 bases in between. The DNA for the CDR3 is TGTGCCAGCAGCTCAGGGGTTTCGAACTATGGCTACACCTTC. This gives the protein CASSSGVSNYGYTF.

The CDR3 spells CATSGGFDYNEQFF. The DNA of the CDR3 is TGTGCCACCTCCGGCGGGTTTGACTACAATGAGCAGTTCTTC. The chain combines TRBV24-1 with TRBJ2-1; weak D call: TRBD2 (5 bases). CDR1 and CDR2 (germline): KGHDR, SFDVKD. The length of the CDR3 is 14 residues. The V and J ends lost 9 bases and 3 bases respectively, with 14 bases between them.

This clonotype occurred a few times. The chain links TRBV10-3 to TRBJ1-4; maybe TRBD1 (6 bases). The germline V gene encodes CDR1 ENHRY and CDR2 SYGVKD. This CDR3 has 14 residues. Trimming took 6 bases from V and 3 from J, leaving 11 bases between them. The DNA of the CDR3 is TGTGCCATCAGCGAGGACAGCTCTAATGAAAAACTGTTTTTT. Its protein product is CAISEDSSNEKLFF.

This clonotype was counted many times. This chain connects TRBV20-1 to TRBJ2-3; tentative D call: TRBD2 (6 bases). Germline-derived CDR1 and CDR2 are DFQATT and SNEGSKA (reference sequence). The CDR3 loop spans 14 amino acids. Trimming removed 6 bases at V and 9 bases at J, with 22 bases between. In DNA, the CDR3 is TGCAGTGCGGGCGACCCTTTAACGAGCGGGACGCAGTATTTT. Translation gives CSAGDPLTSGTQYF.

In this sample, this clonotype turned up a few times. This CDR3 is CSVVKSNYGYTF. Here the CDR3 DNA reads TGCAGCGTTGTGAAGTCTAACTATGGCTACACCTTC. V gene TRBV29-1 combines with J gene TRBJ1-2; D call uncertain. CDR1 SQVTM and CDR2 ANQGSEA come from the germline V gene. The CDR3 has 12 residues. V was trimmed by 4 bases and J by 0 bases, leaving 6 bases between them.

A few counts support this clonotype. The gene calls are TRBV28 and TRBJ1-1; D possibly corresponds to TRBD1 (6 bases). Trimming stripped 4 bases from V and 2 bases from J, with 11 bases between. Per the germline V gene, CDR1 is MDHEN and CDR2 is SYDVKM. The CDR3 length is 14 residues. The CDR3 bases are TGTGCCAGCAGTTGGGGGGGCTCTAACACTGAAGCTTTCTTT. Protein: CASSWGGSNTEAFF.

This clonotype was observed a handful of times. The chain employs TRBV5-5 and TRBJ2-3, with D unresolved. Trimming shortened V by 4 bases and J by 6 bases, and 15 bases separated the two germline ends. CDR3 length: 14 amino acids. The germline V gene has CDR1 SGHKS and CDR2 YYEKEE (reference sequence). CDR3 sequence (DNA): TGTGCCAGCAGCCTAACGGACCGACCGGATACGCAGTATTTT. Its translation is CASSLTDRPDTQYF.

The chain uses TRBV12-3 or TRBV12-4 and TRBJ2-7, with a tentative D call TRBD1 (5 bases). The CDR3 has 16 amino acids. The ends were cut back, 4 bases at V and 10 bases at J, with 26 bases in the middle. The CDR3 sequence is CASSSPRGPPTQAQYF. CDR3 nucleotides: TGTGCCAGCAGTTCCCCAAGGGGCCCCCCGACCCAGGCCCAGTACTTC.

The chain carries TRBV10-3 and TRBJ2-7; no reliable D call. Germline CDR1 ENHRY, CDR2 SYGVKD. CDR3 length: 14 amino acids. V was clipped by 3 bases and J by 4 bases, with 13 bases between them. The CDR3: CAISDSPPTYEQYF. The CDR3 DNA is TGTGCCATCAGTGACAGCCCCCCTACATACGAGCAGTACTTC.

This chain connects TRBV20-1 to TRBJ1-1; 10 bases line up with TRBD1. The trim removed 0 bases at V and 11 bases at J, leaving 9 bases unmatched. The CDR3 sequence is 14 residues long. Germline assignment: CDR1 DFQATT and CDR2 SNEGSKA (reference sequence). This chain's CDR3 is CSARETGGGGWAFF. The CDR3 nucleotides read TGCAGTGCTAGAGAGACAGGGGGCGGGGGCTGGGCTTTCTTT.

V usage is TRBV12-3 or TRBV12-4 and J usage is TRBJ1-4, with 7 positions matching TRBD1. This CDR3 is 14 amino acids long. V shed 4 bases and J 7 bases; nucleotides not matched to a gene: 6. The CDR3 coding sequence is TGTGCCAGCAGTTCAGACAGGGTAGTTGAAAAACTGTTTTTT. This codes for CASSSDRVVEKLFF.

This clonotype came up a few times. This chain uses TRBV2 with TRBJ2-3; no reliable D call. The ends were cut back, 5 bases at V and 0 bases at J, with 9 bases in the middle. This CDR3 region has 14 residues. The V gene's germline CDR1 is SNHLY and CDR2 FYNNEI. This chain's CDR3 is CASSPRQSTDTQYF. The CDR3 coding sequence is TGTGCCAGCAGTCCCCGCCAAAGCACAGATACGCAGTATTTT.

This clonotype has a handful of counts. V and J are TRBV24-1 and TRBJ2-1; 12 bases are shared with TRBD2. V was clipped by 1 base and J by 8 bases; unmatched bases: 5. The CDR3 is 16 amino acids. In germline, CDR1 is KGHDR, CDR2 SFDVKD. CDR3 amino acids: CATSDFMASGGDEQFF. Written as DNA, the CDR3 is TGTGCCACCAGTGATTTTATGGCTAGCGGGGGGGATGAGCAGTTCTTC.

The chain joins TRBV20-1 to TRBJ2-1, with D possibly matching TRBD2 (6 bases). Germline V gene sequence: CDR1 DFQATT, CDR2 SNEGSKA (reference sequence). Trimming pared 3 bases from V and 5 bases from J, leaving 11 bases between. The CDR3 consists of 13 residues. Here the CDR3 reads CSARRGLNNEQFF. CDR3 nucleotides: TGCAGTGCTAGGCGGGGACTCAACAATGAGCAGTTCTTC.

The CDR3 nucleotides are TGTGCCAGCAGCTTTAAGAGCTCCTACAATGAGCAGTTCTTC. It specifies CASSFKSSYNEQFF. The chain combines TRBV7-9 with TRBJ2-1; no definite D call. The V end lost 3 bases, the J end lost 0 bases, and 6 bases lay between the germline ends. The CDR3 length is 14 residues. Germline V gene lookup returns CDR1 SEHNR and CDR2 FQNEAQ (reference sequence).

The gene calls are TRBV29-1 and TRBJ2-3; 10 nucleotides align to TRBD1. CDR3 length equals 12 residues. Germline V gives CDR1 SQVTM, CDR2 ANQGSEA. V was clipped by 3 bases and J by 10 bases; unmatched bases: 4. CDR3 nucleotide sequence: TGCAGCGTTGACGAGACAGGGGGCGCGCAGTATTTT. Translation: CSVDETGGAQYF.

This chain links TRBV7-9 with TRBJ2-1; 12 positions agree with TRBD2. Germline CDR1 is SEHNR and CDR2 is FQNEAQ (reference sequence). V lost 10 bases and J lost 5; bases outside the gene matches: 6. This CDR3 spans 14 amino acids. The CDR3 DNA reads as TGTGCCACCATCGGACTAGCGGGGAACAATGAGCAGTTCTTC. This codes for CATIGLAGNNEQFF. The full variable domain, with the rest looked up from reference TRBV7-9 and TRBJ2-1, is DTGVSQNPRHKITKRGQNVTFRCDPISEHNRLYWYRQTLGQGPEFLTYFQNEAQLEKSRLLSDRFSAERPKGSFSTLEIQRTEQGDSAMYLCATIGLAGNNEQFFGPGTRLTVL.